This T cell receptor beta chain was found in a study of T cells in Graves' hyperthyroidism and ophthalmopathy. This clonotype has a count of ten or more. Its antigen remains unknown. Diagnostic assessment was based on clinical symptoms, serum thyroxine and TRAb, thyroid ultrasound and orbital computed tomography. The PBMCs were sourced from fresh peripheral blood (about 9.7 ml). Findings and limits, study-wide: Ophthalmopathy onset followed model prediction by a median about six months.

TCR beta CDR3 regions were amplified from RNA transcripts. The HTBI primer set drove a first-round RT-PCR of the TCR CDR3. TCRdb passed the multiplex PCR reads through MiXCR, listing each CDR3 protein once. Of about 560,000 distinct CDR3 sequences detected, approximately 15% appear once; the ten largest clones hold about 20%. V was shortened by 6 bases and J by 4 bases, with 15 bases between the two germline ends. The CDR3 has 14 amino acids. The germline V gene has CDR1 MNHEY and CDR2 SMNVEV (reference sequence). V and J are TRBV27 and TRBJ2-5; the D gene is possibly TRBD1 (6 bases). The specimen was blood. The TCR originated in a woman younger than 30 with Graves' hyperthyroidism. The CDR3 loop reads CASSPIQGPETQYF. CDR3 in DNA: TGTGCCAGCAGCCCGATACAGGGCCCAGAGACCCAGTACTTC.